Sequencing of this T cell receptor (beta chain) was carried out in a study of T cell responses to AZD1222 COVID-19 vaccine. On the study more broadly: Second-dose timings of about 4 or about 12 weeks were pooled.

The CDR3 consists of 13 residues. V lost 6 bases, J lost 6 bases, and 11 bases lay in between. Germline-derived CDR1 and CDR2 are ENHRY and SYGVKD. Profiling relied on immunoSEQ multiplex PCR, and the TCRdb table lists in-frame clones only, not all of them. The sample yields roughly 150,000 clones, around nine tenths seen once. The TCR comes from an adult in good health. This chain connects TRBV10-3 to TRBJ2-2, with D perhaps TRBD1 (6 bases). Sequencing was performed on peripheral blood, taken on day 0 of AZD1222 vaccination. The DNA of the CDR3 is TGTGCCATCAGGGGCTCAGGGGCCGGGGAGCTGTTTTTT. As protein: CAIRGSGAGELFF.